Listed below are T cell receptor beta chains from one sample, sequenced in a study of chemoradiotherapy in HPV16-positive cancers. Libraries were prepared by immunoSEQ multiplex PCR; TCRdb keeps only in-frame clonotypes and omits some of them. The table includes approximately 9,000 clones, 80% to 85% detected once. The sample consisted of blood, taken from a patient who underwent chemoradiotherapy. These receptor sequences come from a human donor with HPV-associated anogenital cancer. The CDR3 runs from the conserved cysteine through the conserved F or W. A D gene is named only where the DNA matches it firmly.

>TRBV7-2|.|16
CASSLAGRANNSPLHF
>TRBV10-3|.|13
CAISESNDQPQHF
>TRBV18|TRBD1|14
CASSPGRGLPEAFF
>TRBV7-3|.|16
CASSFRPLGVGNEQYF
>TRBV4-1|TRBD2|16
CASSQALAGGSDEQFF
>TRBV7-3|TRBD1|16
CASSSSPQTGFDGYTF
>TRBV18|.|13
CASSPPAGVGYTF
>TRBV14|TRBD2|15
CASSPLAGNRDTQYF
>TRBV11-2|.|13
CASSLGGGNEQFF
>TRBV28|TRBD1|15
CASSLRPNTGVGYTF
>TRBV19|TRBD1|16
CASRPVTGAVGTEAFF
>TRBV6-5|TRBD1|15
CASSSGTGGNYGYTF
>TRBV11-2|.|16
CASSEQLPSMNTEAFF
>TRBV18|TRBD1|16
CASSPRQGATNEKLFF
>TRBV13|TRBD1|14
CASTNGQDSYEQYF
>TRBV7-2|TRBD1|16
CASSLRDRDSAYEQYF
>TRBV7-9|.|14
CASSLKDSETEAFF
>TRBV4-3|.|15
CASSQDQGMRGEQFF
>TRBV28|.|15
CASSFQGVGDTEAFF
>TRBV6-1|TRBD1|15
CASSEATGDNSPLHF
>TRBV29-1|.|15
CSVGEQAAGSYEQYF
>TRBV10-2|TRBD1|15
CASSESGQVGSPLHF
>TRBV5-1|TRBD1|15
CASSFQGAVDSPLHF
>TRBV18|.|15
CASSPPMSPSYEQYF
>TRBV5-6|.|16
CASSRLRGPVTDTQYF
>TRBV28|.|15
CASSIAHRTSGGYTF